This T cell receptor (beta chain) was identified in a study of beta chain features in type 1 diabetes. Study outcomes and limitations: A definitive answer on HLA type influencing TCRB rearrangement was not reached here. Type 1 diabetes patients had TCRB CDR3s that were shorter (moderately but significantly so) in all four CD4+ subsets. Junctions at VDJ sites from type 1 diabetes patients had fewer insertions and more deletions.

A heparinised blood draw that averaged about 100 mL was obtained once from each donor. Based on CD45RO/CCR7/CD25/CD127/CD95/CD27, CD4+ regulatory, stem cell-like memory, naive and central memory cells were sorted. Turning to this clone: Its antigen is undetermined.

This CDR3 contains 13 residues. Germline CDR1 GTSNPN, CDR2 SVGIG (reference sequence). Expressed TCRB transcripts were sequenced after all isolated RNA was converted to cDNA. Using immunoSEQ multiplex PCR, the repertoire was profiled, and TCRdb retains in-frame clones only, with some absent. The table includes 280,000 or so clones, about 15% detected once. This TCR derives from a man aged 18 to 35 with type 1 diabetes. The chain is built from TRBV30 and TRBJ2-5; D is ambiguous. TRBJ2-7 explains the end of the DNA better; the J call may be wrong. The sample was naive CD4+ T cells from blood. The DNA for the CDR3 is TGTGCCTGGAGTGTCTACAGCAAGTACGAGCAGTACTTC. Translation gives CAWSVYSKYEQYF.